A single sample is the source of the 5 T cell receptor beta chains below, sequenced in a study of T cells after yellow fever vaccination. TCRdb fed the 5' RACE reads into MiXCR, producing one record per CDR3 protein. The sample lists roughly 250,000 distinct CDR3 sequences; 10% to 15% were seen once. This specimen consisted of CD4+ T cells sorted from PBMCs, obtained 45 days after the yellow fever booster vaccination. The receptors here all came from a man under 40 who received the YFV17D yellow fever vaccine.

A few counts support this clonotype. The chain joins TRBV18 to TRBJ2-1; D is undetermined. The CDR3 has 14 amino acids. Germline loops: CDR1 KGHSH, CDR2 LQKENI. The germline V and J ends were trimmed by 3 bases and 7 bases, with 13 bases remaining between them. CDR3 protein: CASSPNFRVNEQFF. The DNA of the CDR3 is TGTGCCAGCTCACCTAACTTTAGGGTTAATGAGCAGTTCTTC.

As DNA, the CDR3 is TGCAGTGCCAATCAGGGACGCGGCTACACCTTC. Protein product: CSANQGRGYTF. The chain combines TRBV20-1 with TRBJ1-2; tentatively, D is TRBD1 (5 bases). The CDR3 covers 11 residues. Germline V gives CDR1 DFQATT, CDR2 SNEGSKA (reference sequence). Trimming pared 6 bases from V and 8 bases from J, leaving 13 bases between.

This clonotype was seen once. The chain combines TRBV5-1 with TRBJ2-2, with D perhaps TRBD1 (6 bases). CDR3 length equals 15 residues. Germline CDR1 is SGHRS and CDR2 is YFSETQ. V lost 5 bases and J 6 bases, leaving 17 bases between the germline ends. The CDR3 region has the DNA TGCGCCAGCAGAGATGGGACCAGGGGCGCCGGGGAGCTGTTTTTT. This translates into CASRDGTRGAGELFF.

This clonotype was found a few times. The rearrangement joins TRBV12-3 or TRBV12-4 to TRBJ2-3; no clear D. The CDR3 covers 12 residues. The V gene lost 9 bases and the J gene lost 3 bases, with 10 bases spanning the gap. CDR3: CASGARTDTQYF. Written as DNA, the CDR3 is TGTGCCAGTGGAGCTCGGACAGATACGCAGTATTTT.

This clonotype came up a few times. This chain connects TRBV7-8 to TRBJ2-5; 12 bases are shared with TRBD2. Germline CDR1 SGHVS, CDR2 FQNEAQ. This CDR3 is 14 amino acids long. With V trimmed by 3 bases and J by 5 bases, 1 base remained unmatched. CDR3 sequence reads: CASSFLAGGETQYF. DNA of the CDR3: TGTGCCAGCAGCTTTCTAGCGGGAGGGGAGACCCAGTACTTC.